The 5 T cell receptor beta chains below come from one sample, sequenced in a study of shared clonotypes between healthy human individuals. Sequencing was performed with immunoSEQ multiplex PCR; in TCRdb, only in-frame clones are kept and a portion is missing. This sample carries approximately 2.4 million clones, approximately 96% of them seen once, and the ten largest clones take approximately 0.13%. Source material: naive CD4+ T cells sorted from blood. Noted subset: CD45RA+ positively selected. These receptors were obtained from a man younger than 35 in good health.

This chain uses TRBV28 with TRBJ1-5; D remains unclear. Trimming took off 6 bases at V and 7 bases at J, with 10 bases between the two ends. Germline V CDR1 and CDR2: MDHEN, SYDVKM. The CDR3 has 12 residues. CDR3 nucleotide sequence: TGTGCCAGCAGATGGTTAGACCAGCCCCAGCATTTT. Encoded protein: CASRWLDQPQHF.

V and J are TRBV10-2 and TRBJ2-3; no reliable D call. CDR3 length equals 15 residues. Germline V gene lookup returns CDR1 WSHSY and CDR2 SAAADI. With 1 base removed from V and 3 bases from J, the gap between germline ends came to 11 bases. The CDR3 region has the DNA TGCGCCAGCAGTGAGTTGCCCACTTCTACAGATACGCAGTATTTT. This sequence encodes CASSELPTSTDTQYF.

The J gene is TRBJ2-7, the V gene TRBV6-6; a possible D gene is TRBD2 (6 bases). Germline values: CDR1 MNHNY, CDR2 SVGAGI (reference sequence). The V and J ends lost 5 bases and 4 bases respectively, with 18 bases between them. This CDR3 is built from 15 residues. The CDR3 nucleotides read TGTGCCAGCAGTAGCGCCTCCGGGAGCTTTTACGAGCAGTACTTC. Translation gives CASSSASGSFYEQYF.

This chain joins TRBV6-6 and TRBJ2-7, with 11 bases that match TRBD1. The length of the CDR3 is 16 residues. Germline assignment: CDR1 MNHNY and CDR2 SVGAGI (reference sequence). Trimming removed 4 bases from V and 0 bases from J; junction bases left unmatched: 5. The CDR3 spells CASSSGTGGFSYEQYF. In DNA, the CDR3 is TGTGCCAGCAGTTCAGGGACAGGGGGGTTCTCCTACGAGCAGTACTTC.

This chain links TRBV7-2 with TRBJ2-7; D is perhaps TRBD1 or TRBD2 (5 bases each). The V gene's germline CDR1 is SGHTA and CDR2 FQGNSA. V was shortened by 3 bases and J by 9 bases, with 12 bases between the two germline ends. CDR3 length: 12 amino acids. The CDR3 DNA follows: TGTGCCAGCAGCTTCCGGGACGGGACGCAGTACTTC. Residues: CASSFRDGTQYF.